This T cell receptor beta chain derives from a study of blood T cell repertoires in COVID-19. In the authors' methods: Amplified reference gene primers provided the basis for estimating nucleated cell counts. TCRdb's copy holds only in-frame clones and misses some; the assay was immunoSEQ multiplex PCR. V, J and clone size reflect that table, while D and trimming were determined from the DNA. This sample has 200,000 to 300,000 clones, with around 84% found just once. CDR3 length: 13 amino acids. V lost 6 bases to trimming and J lost 9 bases; unmatched junction nucleotides: 6. CDR1 is SNHLY, CDR2 FYNNEI, per germline.

The chain combines TRBV2 with TRBJ2-1; 9 bases align to TRBD2. The sequenced material came from peripheral blood. The receptor comes from a man aged 60 to 75 with acute or convalescent COVID-19. CDR3 bases: TGTGCCAGCAGCCGAAGCGGGGGGTCTGAGCAGTTCTTC. It translates to CASSRSGGSEQFF.